This TCR beta chain was sequenced in a study of CD8 T cells in ankylosing spondylitis. Quantitative barcoded 5'-RACE was used to prepare TCR beta libraries. TCRdb fed the 5' RACE reads into MiXCR, producing one record per CDR3 protein. The sample holds approximately 500,000 distinct CDR3 sequences, 12% seen once. Study outcomes and limitations: A number of the motif variants had already been described in reactive arthritis synovial fluid and blood. Seven to nine highly homologous variants made up a TCR beta motif that seemed to typify ankylosing spondylitis blood. Matched ankylosing spondylitis synovial fluid reportedly showed significant enrichment of disease-linked clones.

This clonotype was seen only a few times. What it recognizes is unknown. The CDR3 sequence is 13 residues long. The V gene end was trimmed by 8 bases and the J gene end by 3 bases; junction bases not matched to a gene: 6. Germline V lookup: CDR1 SNHLY, CDR2 FYNNEI. The rearrangement uses TRBV2 and TRBJ2-7; 8 bases are shared with TRBD1. The sequencing input was blood, either unsorted or a sorted T cell fraction (not recorded which). The receptor was derived from a male donor with ankylosing spondylitis. The chain's CDR3 is CASASDRVYEQYF. CDR3 coding DNA: TGTGCCAGCGCCTCGGACAGGGTCTACGAGCAGTACTTC. Full variable domain (remainder filled in from reference TRBV2 and TRBJ2-7): EPEVTQTPSHQVTQMGQEVILRCVPISNHLYFYWYRQILGQKVEFLVSFYNNEISEKSEIFDDQFSVERPDGSNFTLKIRSTKLEDSAMYFCASASDRVYEQYFGPGTRLTVT.